This T cell receptor beta chain was captured in a study of T cells in Graves' hyperthyroidism and ophthalmopathy. At the level of the study: Peripheral blood samples were taken at initial diagnosis, prior to any treatment. Points from the study as a whole: Ophthalmopathy got predicted by the model a median about six months before its onset.

PBMCs stemmed from around 10 ml fresh peripheral blood. The CDR3 has 13 residues. Trimming removed 7 bases from V and 7 bases from J, with 20 bases in between. Germline values: CDR1 DFQATT, CDR2 SNEGSKA (reference sequence). This clonotype was seen many times. Its matching antigen is unknown. Authors of the study amplified TCR beta CDR3 regions from RNA transcripts. The TCR CDR3 first-round RT-PCR relied on the HTBI primer set. MiXCR, run by TCRdb on the multiplex PCR reads, gives a single entry per CDR3 protein. The sample lists roughly 740,000 distinct CDR3 sequences; 16% were seen once. This clonotype was obtained from a man between 18 and 29 years old with Graves' hyperthyroidism. The sample was blood. This chain joins TRBV20-1 and TRBJ2-7; tentative D call: TRBD1 (7 bases). This CDR3 is CSGAGQPLLEQYF. The CDR3 region has the DNA TGCAGTGGTGCGGGACAGCCGCTTTTGGAGCAGTACTTC.